Listed below are T cell receptor beta chains from one sample, sequenced in a study of blood T cell repertoires in COVID-19. The repertoire was sequenced with immunoSEQ multiplex PCR; TCRdb's copy has only in-frame clones and lacks some. The top ten hold about 4% of the sample, which has approximately 98,000 clones, about 85% seen once. The sample consisted of peripheral blood. The receptor source for this set is a woman between 65 and 79 years old with acute or convalescent COVID-19. Each CDR3 is given with its conserved first and last residue. D genes are given only for firm matches. The size entry is marked missing in some rows and otherwise reads once, few, many or a size class.

NA,TRBJ1-5,NA,TRBV19,CASSIFPVGNQPQHF,TGTGCCAGTAGTATCTTTCCTGTCGGCAATCAGCCCCAGCATTTT
NA,TRBJ1-6,once,TRBV30,CAWQGHDSPLHF,TGTGCCTGGCAGGGGCATGATTCACCCCTCCACTTT
NA,TRBJ2-1,NA,TRBV7-9,CASSASGVRNEQFF,TGTGCCAGCAGCGCTTCCGGGGTCAGGAATGAGCAGTTCTTC
TRBD1,TRBJ2-5,NA,TRBV5-1,CASSLTGQKETQYF,TGCGCCAGCAGCTTAACGGGACAGAAAGAGACCCAGTACTTC
TRBD1,TRBJ1-2,few,TRBV6-6,CASSNRDRVAYTF,TGTGCCAGCAGTAACCGGGACAGGGTTGCCTACACCTTC
NA,TRBJ1-5,NA,TRBV3-1/TRBV3-2,CASSQGLYSNQPQHF,TGTGCCAGCAGCCAGGGACTGTATAGCAATCAGCCCCAGCATTTT
NA,TRBJ2-2,NA,TRBV7-2,CASSTDRANTGELFF,TGTGCCAGCAGCACCGACAGAGCGAACACCGGGGAGCTGTTTTTT
NA,TRBJ1-5,NA,TRBV28,CASTLPVRGQPQHF,TGTGCCAGCACCCTACCGGTCCGAGGGCAGCCCCAGCATTTT
NA,TRBJ2-3,NA,TRBV2,CASTTYFSTDTQYF,TGTGCCAGCACTACTTACTTCAGCACAGATACGCAGTATTTT
NA,TRBJ2-7,once,TRBV5-1,CASSYFSTGVENYEQYF,TGCGCCAGCAGCTATTTCTCCACGGGGGTAGAAAACTACGAGCAGTACTTC
TRBD1,TRBJ1-2,few,TRBV19,CASRSGTGYNYGYTF,TGTGCCAGCCGATCCGGGACAGGGTATAACTATGGCTACACCTTC
NA,TRBJ2-3,NA,TRBV13,CASSHRRSSVTDTQYF,TGTGCCAGCAGCCACCGTCGGTCTAGCGTCACAGATACGCAGTATTTT
NA,TRBJ2-1,NA,TRBV7-3,CASSLEGSPYNEQFF,TGTGCCAGCAGCTTAGAGGGATCCCCCTACAATGAGCAGTTCTTC
TRBD2,TRBJ2-7,NA,TRBV7-9,CASSSIGGRANEQYF,TGTGCCAGCAGTTCAATCGGCGGGAGGGCCAACGAGCAGTACTTC
NA,TRBJ1-1,NA,TRBV27,CASSSGSRTEAFF,TGTGCCAGCAGCTCCGGGAGTCGGACTGAAGCTTTCTTT
TRBD2,TRBJ2-7,NA,TRBV6-5,CASKASGLYEQYF,TGTGCCAGCAAGGCTAGCGGACTCTACGAGCAGTACTTC
NA,TRBJ2-7,NA,TRBV28,CASSRNRAHEQYF,TGTGCCAGCAGTCGAAACAGGGCCCACGAGCAGTACTTC
NA,TRBJ1-6,NA,TRBV9,CASSAHGGGSNSPLHF,TGTGCCAGCAGCGCCCACGGGGGGGGCAGTAATTCACCCCTCCACTTT
NA,TRBJ1-6,NA,TRBV13,CASIRRGNLDSPLHF,TGTGCCAGCATCCGCCGAGGGAATCTGGATTCACCCCTCCACTTT
TRBD2,TRBJ2-2,NA,TRBV28,CASSPNEGRAGELFF,TGTGCCAGCAGCCCAAATGAGGGGAGGGCCGGGGAGCTGTTTTTT